A selection of T cell receptor beta chains follows, all from one sample in a study of Graves' ophthalmopathy and Graves' hyperthyroidism. TCRdb re-derived calls from the multiplex PCR reads in MiXCR, one entry per CDR3 protein. The data contain about 620,000 distinct CDR3 sequences, 20% to 25% of them singletons. Sequenced sample: peripheral blood. Receptors originate from a woman younger than 35 with stable Graves' hyperthyroidism. Some clones in this sample may be carry-over from other donors' samples. CDR3s include the opening cysteine and the closing phenylalanine or tryptophan.

TRBV30,14,TRBJ1-2,CAWSVPDRNYGYTF
TRBV27,13,TRBJ2-5,CASSLWTQETQYF
TRBV6-1,14,TRBJ1-1,CASSEALGRDPAFF
TRBV4-2,14,TRBJ1-6,CASSQEVVNSPLHF
TRBV15,15,TRBJ2-7,CATSRDIAGLYEQYF
TRBV5-5,15,TRBJ2-5,CASSFLTFGSETQYF
TRBV27,15,TRBJ2-5,CASSLSPSGKETQYF
TRBV6-1,14,TRBJ1-5,CASRPRGGGQPQHF
TRBV6-2/TRBV6-3,16,TRBJ2-6,CASSYSMPSGANVLTF
TRBV12-3/TRBV12-4,13,TRBJ2-4,CASSLGHRNIQYF
TRBV12-5,17,TRBJ2-4,CASGLTGTVNAKNIQYF
TRBV12-3/TRBV12-4,12,TRBJ2-2,CASRERGKELFF
TRBV6-1,15,TRBJ1-1,CASSEHASMNTEAFF
TRBV28,14,TRBJ1-2,CASSDRGRVHGYTF
TRBV5-1,14,TRBJ2-7,CASSIKDRDYEQYF
TRBV7-2,15,TRBJ1-2,CASSSPGRVDYGYTF
TRBV6-5,16,TRBJ1-1,CASSYSGRTMNTEAFF
TRBV18,16,TRBJ1-1,CASSPPGFLMNTEAFF
TRBV14,13,TRBJ2-7,CASSHSNSYEQYF
TRBV18,15,TRBJ2-7,CASSPGTGLFYEQYF
TRBV5-1,15,TRBJ2-2,CASSVRDRATGELFF
TRBV13,14,TRBJ1-2,CASRPTTETYGYTF
TRBV29-1,12,TRBJ1-2,CSVTDRPHGYTF
TRBV20-1,15,TRBJ2-7,CSARRMAGAAGEQYF
TRBV19,15,TRBJ1-5,CASSPSSHSNQPQHF
TRBV28,17,TRBJ2-4,CASSLTSREGTKNIQYF
TRBV6-1,15,TRBJ1-6,CASGHQGREDSPLHF
TRBV14,13,TRBJ1-1,CASSQDRAGQAFF
TRBV19,16,TRBJ2-2,CASTKTSWRTTGELFF
TRBV9,16,TRBJ1-6,CASSEQGAFANSPLHF
TRBV6-1,10,TRBJ2-2,CASNTGELFF
TRBV11-1,16,TRBJ1-1,CASSPSGGGMNTEAFF
TRBV20-1,14,TRBJ2-5,CSARGTGVQETQYF
TRBV19,13,TRBJ1-2,CASTARANYGYTF
TRBV7-8,19,TRBJ2-4,CASSPLSVAGRLAKNIQYF
TRBV6-1,14,TRBJ1-2,CAINHPDRIYGYTF
TRBV12-3/TRBV12-4,16,TRBJ2-7,CASSLEWVAGGFEQYF
TRBV20-1,15,TRBJ1-2,CSAEDRGRLHYGYTF
TRBV6-1,13,TRBJ1-2,CASRTQGVYGYTF
TRBV18,15,TRBJ2-5,CASSPLAGEVETQYF